These 31 T cell receptor beta chains share one sample of origin, sequenced in a study of CD8 T cells in ankylosing spondylitis (dated by TCRdb to 2016 to 2017). What the work shows at the level of the full study, not this receptor alone: A TCR beta motif made up of several highly homologous amino acid variants appeared to be characteristic of blood from ankylosing spondylitis patients.

Their antigen targets remain unknown. Library method: 5' RACE. The instrument was an Illumina HiSeq 2500. Using fastp trimming at Q25 and MiXCR clonotype assembly, TCRdb reanalyzed the public sequencing data and kept in-frame beta chains. Entries are consolidated by CDR3 protein sequence, retaining the most common genes and DNA. Here the sample has around 140,000 distinct CDR3 sequences; over 15% occur a single time. Together, the top ten hold approximately 30% of the sample. The sequenced material came from blood, either unsorted or a sorted T cell fraction (not recorded which). The receptor set was obtained from a male donor with ankylosing spondylitis.

The chain links TRBV7-9 to TRBJ1-5; the match to TRBD1 covers 8 bases. CDR1 is SEHNR and CDR2 is FQNEAQ in the germline V gene (reference sequence). After removal of 5 bases from V and 7 bases from J, the junction contained 7 bases not matched to a gene. The CDR3 loop spans 14 amino acids. The CDR3 sequence is CASSRQGLGQPQHF. CDR3 nucleotide sequence: TGTGCCAGCAGCAGACAGGGGTTAGGGCAGCCCCAGCATTTT.

The V call is TRBV3-1, the J call TRBJ2-1; D remains ambiguous. The CDR3 is 15 amino acids. V was pared by 1 base and J by 0 bases, with 7 bases between. Germline V CDR1 and CDR2: LGHDT, YNNKEL (reference sequence). The CDR3 DNA reads as TGTGCCAGCAGCCAAGTATCTAGCTCCTACAATGAGCAGTTCTTC. It is translated as CASSQVSSSYNEQFF.

In this sample, this clonotype turned up a few times. The chain has TRBV13 and TRBJ1-2; the D gene is possibly TRBD1 (6 bases). Germline V gene sequence: CDR1 PRHDT, CDR2 FYEKMQ (reference sequence). The CDR3 consists of 12 residues. The V and J ends lost 5 bases and 7 bases respectively, with 11 bases between them. CDR3 DNA: TGTGCCAGCAGCACAACAGGGCCTGGCTACACCTTC. Translating it yields CASSTTGPGYTF.

This clonotype has only a few counts. This rearrangement joins TRBV27 to TRBJ2-7; D perhaps matches TRBD1 (5 bases). Trimming shortened V by 5 bases and J by 5 bases, and 13 bases separated the two germline ends. Germline-derived CDR1 and CDR2 are MNHEY and SMNVEV (reference sequence). The CDR3 consists of 13 residues. Here the CDR3 DNA reads TGTGCCAGCAGTAAGCCAGGGCGGCACGAGCAGTACTTC. Translation gives CASSKPGRHEQYF.

The chain recombines TRBV24-1 with TRBJ2-1, with D tentatively TRBD2 (5 bases). V lost 4 bases to trimming and J lost 10 bases, with 13 bases between them. The CDR3 loop spans 13 amino acids. CDR1 and CDR2 from the germline V gene are KGHDR and SFDVKD. The CDR3 region is CATSDFGLGEQFF. The DNA for the CDR3 is TGTGCCACCAGTGACTTCGGACTCGGAGAGCAGTTCTTC.

This clonotype has a handful of counts. As DNA, the CDR3 is TGTGCCATCAGAGACCGGGACGTTGGTTACTACGAGCAGTACTTC. Its protein product is CAIRDRDVGYYEQYF. The V and J genes are TRBV10-3 and TRBJ2-7, with D perhaps being TRBD1 or TRBD2 (5 bases each). V dropped 6 bases and J dropped 3 bases, with 18 bases sitting between them. Germline V CDR1 and CDR2: ENHRY, SYGVKD. CDR3 length: 15 residues.

This clonotype was observed at least ten times. The chain uses TRBV27 and TRBJ1-1; 7 bases fit TRBD1. The J segment lost 5 bases and the V segment lost 4 bases, leaving 7 bases of the junction unmatched. CDR3 length: 14 residues. Germline CDR1 reads MNHEY; CDR2 reads SMNVEV (reference sequence). The CDR3 region is CASSSAGGGTEAFF. For the CDR3, the DNA is TGTGCCAGCAGTTCCGCAGGGGGAGGTACTGAAGCTTTCTTT.

The rearrangement uses TRBV7-8 and TRBJ2-3, with 8 bases lining up with TRBD1. J was trimmed by 6 bases and V by 3 bases; bases with no gene match: 8. This CDR3 region has 15 residues. Germline assignment: CDR1 SGHVS and CDR2 FQNEAQ. CDR3 loop: CASSFRTGNIDTQYF. Written as DNA, the CDR3 is TGTGCCAGCAGCTTTCGGACAGGGAATATTGATACGCAGTATTTT.

The V call is TRBV12-3 or TRBV12-4, the J call TRBJ1-5, with a tentative D call TRBD1 (5 bases). Trimming removed 0 bases from V and 4 bases from J, with 7 bases in between. This CDR3 comprises 14 residues. This CDR3 is CASSLARVNQPQHF. The DNA of the CDR3 is TGTGCCAGCAGTTTAGCCAGGGTTAATCAGCCCCAGCATTTT.

In its sample, this clonotype was seen a few times. The CDR3 protein is CASSHLAGGLSYNEQFF. The CDR3 nucleotides are TGTGCCAGCAGTCATCTAGCGGGAGGCCTCTCCTACAATGAGCAGTTCTTC. The chain joins TRBV11-1 to TRBJ2-1; 11 positions agree with TRBD2. There are 17 residues in the CDR3. Germline V lookup: CDR1 SGHAT, CDR2 FQDESV (reference sequence). V was pared by 6 bases and J by 0 bases, with 7 bases of the junction left unmatched. Filled out from reference TRBV11-1 and TRBJ2-1, the complete variable domain reads EAEVAQSPRYKITEKSQAVAFWCDPISGHATLYWYRQILGQGPELLVQFQDESVVDDSQLPKDRFSAERLKGVDSTLKIQPAELGDSAMYLCASSHLAGGLSYNEQFFGPGTRLTVL.

This clonotype has just a few counts. V is TRBV5-4 and J is TRBJ2-7, with D unresolved. CDR3 length equals 14 residues. Looked up from germline, CDR1 is SGHNT and CDR2 is YYREEE (reference sequence). V lost 0 bases and J lost 6, with 13 bases in between. In DNA form, the CDR3 reads TGTGCCAGCAGCTTGGGGGTAGAGATAATCGAGCAGTACTTC. Protein: CASSLGVEIIEQYF.

Many counts were recorded for this clonotype. The rearrangement joins TRBV20-1 to TRBJ2-2; D is unclear. The CDR3 has 13 residues. CDR1 and CDR2 from the germline V gene are DFQATT and SNEGSKA (reference sequence). Trimming took 0 bases from V and 6 from J, leaving 8 bases between them. Here the CDR3 reads CSAREVSSGELFF. In nucleotides, the CDR3 is TGCAGTGCTAGAGAGGTGTCTTCCGGGGAGCTGTTTTTT.

V gene TRBV4-1 combines with J gene TRBJ1-6; the D is unclear. V lost 1 base and J lost 10, with 14 bases in between. This CDR3 region has 15 residues. Germline V gives CDR1 MGHRA, CDR2 YSYEKL. The CDR3 sequence is CASSQVSSSRSPLHF. The CDR3, as DNA: TGCGCCAGCAGCCAAGTGTCGAGTAGCCGATCACCCCTCCACTTT.

This clonotype ranks as large. The rearrangement uses TRBV5-1 and TRBJ2-1; D perhaps matches TRBD1 (6 bases). Trimming cost V 1 base and J 8 bases, with 7 bases left between them. The CDR3 contains 12 residues. In germline, CDR1 is SGHRS, CDR2 YFSETQ. CDR3 loop: CASSLRGYEQFF. The DNA of the CDR3 is TGCGCCAGCAGCTTGAGGGGGTATGAGCAGTTCTTC. Using reference TRBV5-1 and TRBJ2-1 for the parts outside the CDR3, the full variable domain is KAGVTQTPRYLIKTRGQQVTLSCSPISGHRSVSWYQQTPGQGLQFLFEYFSETQRNKGNFPGRFSGRQFSNSRSEMNVSTLELGDSALYLCASSLRGYEQFFGPGTRLTVL.

The V call is TRBV4-1, the J call TRBJ1-5; TRBD1 matches 8 bases. Germline values: CDR1 MGHRA, CDR2 YSYEKL. Losses at the gene ends were 5 bases for V and 6 bases for J; bases not matched to a gene: 3. CDR3 length: 13 residues. The CDR3, as DNA: TGCGCCAGCAGCGGGCAGGGGGCTCAGCCCCAGCATTTT. This gives the protein CASSGQGAQPQHF.

The sample holds a few counts of this clonotype. The gene calls are TRBV29-1 and TRBJ1-1; maybe TRBD1 (5 bases). CDR3 length: 14 residues. The V gene lost 1 base and the J gene lost 2 bases, with 11 bases spanning the gap. Germline V gene lookup returns CDR1 SQVTM and CDR2 ANQGSEA. In DNA, the CDR3 is TGCAGCGTTGAAGGTGGCAGGGCAAACACTGAAGCTTTCTTT. It yields the protein CSVEGGRANTEAFF.

This clonotype has more than one count but fewer than ten. The V gene is TRBV7-9, the J gene TRBJ2-1; 11 nucleotides agree with TRBD2. Trimming cost V 5 bases and J 6 bases; bases outside gene matches: 3. CDR1 SEHNR and CDR2 FQNEAQ come from the germline V gene (reference sequence). The CDR3 loop spans 14 amino acids. CDR3 amino acids: CASSEGLAVNEQFF. CDR3 nucleotides: TGTGCCAGCAGCGAGGGACTAGCGGTCAATGAGCAGTTCTTC.

This clonotype was observed many times. The V and J genes are TRBV27 and TRBJ2-1, with TRBD2 matching over 7 bases. Germline loops: CDR1 MNHEY, CDR2 SMNVEV (reference sequence). Trimming at V came to 6 bases and at J to 5 bases, leaving 19 bases not matched to a gene. The CDR3 is made up of 18 amino acids. CDR3 region: CASRDWRELDSWDNEQFF. In DNA form, the CDR3 reads TGTGCCAGCAGGGACTGGCGGGAGTTGGATAGTTGGGACAATGAGCAGTTCTTC.

This chain uses TRBV15 with TRBJ2-7; 8 bases match TRBD2. CDR1 LNHNV and CDR2 YYDKDF come from the germline V gene (reference sequence). The CDR3 sequence is 16 residues long. The V segment lost 4 bases and the J segment 4 bases; nucleotides outside the gene matches: 12. The CDR3 sequence is CATSIRAGLAAYEQYF. Here the CDR3 DNA reads TGTGCCACCAGCATTCGAGCCGGACTAGCCGCTTACGAGCAGTACTTC.

V is TRBV28 and J is TRBJ2-1, with TRBD1 identical over 9 bases. The CDR3 has 15 residues. The V segment lost 3 bases and the J segment 4 bases; nucleotides outside the gene matches: 4. Germline V gives CDR1 MDHEN, CDR2 SYDVKM. CDR3 coding DNA: TGTGCCAGCAGTTTTGGGACAGGGAGTTACAATGAGCAGTTCTTC. Encoded protein: CASSFGTGSYNEQFF. The whole variable domain, filled in from reference TRBV28 and TRBJ2-1, reads DVKVTQSSRYLVKRTGEKVFLECVQDMDHENMFWYRQDPGLGLRLIYFSYDVKMKEKGDIPEGYSVSREKKERFSLILESASTNQTSMYLCASSFGTGSYNEQFFGPGTRLTVL.

The chain couples TRBV27 to TRBJ2-1; a weak D match, TRBD2 (6 bases). V shed 5 bases and J shed 6 bases, with 17 bases lying between them. This CDR3 is 15 amino acids long. Looked up from germline, CDR1 is MNHEY and CDR2 is SMNVEV (reference sequence). DNA of the CDR3: TGTGCCAGCAGTCCCGACTCGGGCGGGATCAATGAGCAGTTCTTC. This gives the protein CASSPDSGGINEQFF.

The chain carries TRBV5-1 and TRBJ2-1; D uncertain. Per germline, CDR1 SGHRS and CDR2 YFSETQ. The CDR3 consists of 17 residues. With 0 bases removed from V and 0 bases from J, the gap between germline ends came to 13 bases. CDR3 in DNA: TGCGCCAGCAGCTTGGTGAACCCCTACCTCTCCTACAATGAGCAGTTCTTC. Residues: CASSLVNPYLSYNEQFF.

The rearrangement uses TRBV7-8 and TRBJ2-3; D is possibly TRBD1 (6 bases). Trimming pared 1 base from V and 4 bases from J, leaving 12 bases between. CDR1 SGHVS and CDR2 FQNEAQ come from the germline V gene. This CDR3 region has 15 residues. The CDR3 sequence: CASSLETGDPDTQYF. The CDR3 nucleotides are TGTGCCAGCAGCTTAGAGACAGGAGACCCAGATACGCAGTATTTT.

The chain recombines TRBV5-1 with TRBJ2-3; unclear D gene. CDR3 length: 12 amino acids. Germline loops: CDR1 SGHRS, CDR2 YFSETQ. With 6 bases removed from V and 5 bases from J, the gap between germline ends came to 10 bases. The CDR3 nucleotides are TGCGCCAGCACCAATAGACAAGATACGCAGTATTTT. This gives the protein CASTNRQDTQYF.

This clonotype appeared a few times. V gene TRBV29-1 combines with J gene TRBJ1-2, with D uncertain. Trimming took 5 bases from V and 7 from J, leaving 14 bases between them. Per the germline V gene, CDR1 is SQVTM and CDR2 is ANQGSEA. The CDR3 is made up of 12 amino acids. The DNA for the CDR3 is TGCAGCGTTTCTGATCCTGGCGGTGGCTACACCTTC. Its translation: CSVSDPGGGYTF.

The gene calls are TRBV28 and TRBJ1-3, with D tentatively TRBD1 (6 bases). Trimming removed 10 bases at V and 0 bases at J, with 19 bases between. The length of the CDR3 is 16 residues. Germline V gene data show CDR1 as MDHEN and CDR2 as SYDVKM. As DNA, the CDR3 is TGTGCCACCCACGACAGGTTTAGGGACTCTGGAAACACCATATATTTT. It codes for CATHDRFRDSGNTIYF.

The rearrangement joins TRBV7-2 to TRBJ2-7; D uncertain. The ends were cut back, 1 base at V and 0 bases at J, with 10 bases in the middle. Germline V lookup: CDR1 SGHTA, CDR2 FQGNSA. This CDR3 contains 15 residues. The CDR3 loop is CASSLEPVSSYEQYF. The CDR3 nucleotides are TGTGCCAGCAGCTTAGAGCCGGTTAGCTCCTACGAGCAGTACTTC. Variable domain in full (rest from reference TRBV7-2 and TRBJ2-7): GAGVSQSPSNKVTEKGKDVELRCDPISGHTALYWYRQSLGQGLEFLIYFQGNSAPDKSGLPSDRFSAERTGGSVSTLTIQRTQQEDSAVYLCASSLEPVSSYEQYFGPGTRLTVT.

This clonotype was detected ten times or more. The chain couples TRBV6-2 or TRBV6-3 to TRBJ2-1; TRBD2 agrees at 15 bases. The CDR3 totals 16 residues. The germline V gene has CDR1 MNHEY and CDR2 SVGEGT. V trimming: 6 bases; J trimming: 8 bases; junction bases outside the gene matches: 8. This CDR3 reads CASRPGLAGGGHEQFF. DNA of the CDR3: TGTGCCAGCAGACCGGGACTAGCGGGGGGCGGCCATGAGCAGTTCTTC.

This clonotype was counted a few times. This chain joins TRBV4-2 and TRBJ1-3, with D maybe TRBD1 (5 bases). The V gene lost 0 bases and the J gene lost 0 bases, with 15 bases spanning the gap. The V gene's germline CDR1 is LGHNA and CDR2 YNFKEQ. This CDR3 comprises 18 residues. The CDR3 DNA is TGTGCCAGCAGCCAAGACCCCCTTGACAGCTACTCTGGAAACACCATATATTTT. Translation gives CASSQDPLDSYSGNTIYF.

This clonotype was detected many times. This chain joins TRBV20-1 and TRBJ1-2, with a tentative D call TRBD1 (5 bases). Per the germline V gene, CDR1 is DFQATT and CDR2 is SNEGSKA (reference sequence). This CDR3 contains 11 residues. The V end was cut by 4 bases, the J end by 4 bases, with 7 bases between. In DNA, the CDR3 is TGCAGTGCTATTGACAGCTATGGCTACACCTTC. Protein product: CSAIDSYGYTF.

This clonotype was observed many times. The chain carries TRBV5-1 and TRBJ2-7; a possible D gene is TRBD1 (6 bases). The length of the CDR3 is 12 residues. Germline V gene lookup returns CDR1 SGHRS and CDR2 YFSETQ. V lost 3 bases and J 6 bases, leaving 10 bases between the germline ends. In DNA, the CDR3 is TGCGCCAGCAGCTACCAGGGGTCCGAGCAGTACTTC. This translates into CASSYQGSEQYF. The full variable domain, with the rest looked up from reference TRBV5-1 and TRBJ2-7, is KAGVTQTPRYLIKTRGQQVTLSCSPISGHRSVSWYQQTPGQGLQFLFEYFSETQRNKGNFPGRFSGRQFSNSRSEMNVSTLELGDSALYLCASSYQGSEQYFGPGTRLTVT.